This T cell receptor beta chain is drawn from a study of shared clonotypes between healthy human individuals. Whole-study findings and limits: Enrolling few donors narrowed the genetic and exposure-history diversity that was represented.

Sequencing was at deep level. Libraries were prepared by immunoSEQ multiplex PCR; TCRdb keeps only in-frame clonotypes and omits some of them. The table records roughly 1.5 million clones, approximately 98% of them present only once. Regarding this clone: Its antigen remains unidentified. This sample also contains other DNA sequences that code for the same CDR3.

CDR1 is SGHRS and CDR2 is YFSETQ in the germline V gene. The CDR3 totals 14 residues. V was pared by 4 bases and J by 2 bases, with 10 bases between. The sequencing input was naive CD4+ T cells sorted from blood. Specified subset: CD45RA+ positively selected. The sequence came from a man aged 30-40 years in good health. The V call is TRBV5-1, the J call TRBJ2-1; D gene unclear. CDR3 region: CASSLGLAYNEQFF. The CDR3 region has the DNA TGCGCCAGCAGCCTCGGCCTAGCCTACAATGAGCAGTTCTTC.